These 24 T cell receptor beta chains came from one sample sequenced in a study of read filtering for tumor transcriptome and immune sequencing (dated by TCRdb to the early 2020s). Reads for this sample came from an Illumina HiSeq 4000. TCR libraries were built from approximately 400 ng RNA with the Immunoverse kit, using molecular barcoded adaptors covering alpha/delta and beta/gamma chains. The public sequencing data were trimmed at Q25 with fastp and processed into clonotypes with MiXCR by TCRdb, which kept only in-frame beta chains. Merged by CDR3 protein, the rows form single entries marked with the most common genes and DNA. This sample has about 47,000 distinct CDR3 sequences in its table, and approximately 12% of those were observed once. The ten largest clonotypes hold 14% to 15% of the sample. The specimen sequenced was a population of CD138-negative cells sorted from bone marrow. The cell subset or site label corresponds to: bone marrow mononuclear cells depleted of CD138+ plasma/myeloma cells by negative magnetic selection. Receptors were obtained from a donor at least 40 years old with multiple myeloma.

This clonotype was seen ten or more times. The V call is TRBV28, the J call TRBJ2-6; no firm D call. Trimming removed 6 bases from V and 0 bases from J, with 9 bases in between. Germline values: CDR1 MDHEN, CDR2 SYDVKM. The CDR3 extends over 15 amino acids. The CDR3 loop is CASSPGSSGANVLTF. The DNA of the CDR3 is TGTGCCAGCAGCCCTGGTAGCTCTGGGGCCAACGTCCTGACTTTC.

This clonotype occurred many times. The CDR3 DNA is TGCAGCGTTGATCTAGCGGGAAGGGGCGAGCAGTACTTC. Protein: CSVDLAGRGEQYF. The chain is built from TRBV29-1 and TRBJ2-7; 9 bases align to TRBD2. Per germline, CDR1 SQVTM and CDR2 ANQGSEA. This CDR3 has 13 residues. The V gene end was trimmed by 3 bases and the J gene end by 6 bases; junction bases not matched to a gene: 6.

This clonotype was counted ten times or more. CDR3 sequence: CATSDTNEQFF. CDR3 nucleotides: TGTGCCACCAGTGATACAAATGAGCAGTTCTTC. The chain uses TRBV24-1 and TRBJ2-1; D is unresolved. V dropped 3 bases and J dropped 7 bases, with 3 bases sitting between them. Germline loops: CDR1 KGHDR, CDR2 SFDVKD. This CDR3 has 11 amino acids.

This clonotype was seen many times. The V gene is TRBV19, the J gene TRBJ2-2; D is possibly TRBD2 (7 bases). Trimming removed 8 bases at V and 7 bases at J, with 20 bases between. Per the germline V gene, CDR1 is LNHDA and CDR2 is SQIVND (reference sequence). The CDR3 totals 15 residues. CDR3 sequence reads: CASWGGRGIGGELFF. The CDR3 DNA is TGTGCCAGTTGGGGGGGCAGGGGCATCGGCGGGGAGCTGTTTTTT.

This clonotype was seen ten or more times. Possible read error: a much larger clone is one base away. This chain links TRBV6-6 with TRBJ2-1, with TRBD2 identical over 7 bases. The CDR3 is 15 amino acids. CDR1 MNHNY and CDR2 SVGAGI come from the germline V gene (reference sequence). CDR3 bases: TGTGCCAGCAGTTACTCCCGACTAGCCTACAAGGAGCAGTTCTTC. Residues: CASSYSRLAYKEQFF.

This clonotype was counted a few times. Possible read error: a much larger clone is one base away. This rearrangement joins TRBV30 to TRBJ2-2, with 7 bases lining up with TRBD2. The CDR3 loop spans 16 amino acids. Germline V lookup: CDR1 GTSNPN, CDR2 SVGIG (reference sequence). V was pared by 4 bases and J by 6 bases, with 14 bases of the junction left unmatched. CDR3 sequence (DNA): TGTGCCTGGAACCTCCCGGGACTACTGAAGCCCGGGGAGCTGTTTTTT. It encodes CAWNLPGLLKPGELFF.

In the case of this clonotype: A read error may be the cause here, since a much bigger clone is one base away. This chain connects TRBV20-1 to TRBJ2-5, with D perhaps TRBD2 (6 bases). The ends were cut back, 5 bases at V and 10 bases at J, with 23 bases in the middle. This CDR3 has 14 amino acids. Germline CDR1 is DFQATT and CDR2 is SNEGSKA (reference sequence). CDR3 DNA sequence: TGCAGTGCTGCGGTCTCCGGAGGGAGGAAGAACCAGTACTTC. It specifies CSAAVSGGRKNQYF.

Ten or more counts support this clonotype. The chain is built from TRBV7-2 and TRBJ2-1; 10 bases map to TRBD1. The germline CDR1 and CDR2 sequences are SGHTA and FQGNSA. V was clipped by 3 bases and J by 4 bases; unmatched bases: 3. This CDR3 is 15 amino acids long. The CDR3 nucleotides read TGTGCCAGCAGCTTGGACAGGGGGGCGTACAATGAGCAGTTCTTC. This encodes CASSLDRGAYNEQFF.

This clonotype has at least ten counts. The rearrangement joins TRBV2 to TRBJ2-1; the match to TRBD1 covers 7 bases. The trim removed 6 bases at V and 1 base at J, leaving 3 bases unmatched. This CDR3 is built from 14 residues. CDR1 SNHLY and CDR2 FYNNEI come from the germline V gene. Here the CDR3 DNA reads TGTGCCAGCAGCGTCAGGGGGTCCTACAATGAGCAGTTCTTC. The encoded protein is CASSVRGSYNEQFF.

In regard to this clonotype: The germline gene is not matched at one end of the junction; a read error may be the cause. The V and J genes are TRBV4-1 and TRBJ2-3, with a tentative D call TRBD1 (6 bases). The germline gives CDR1 MGHRA, CDR2 YSYEKL. CDR3 length: 16 amino acids. CDR3 amino acids: CASSQEGHSSTVTQYF. The CDR3 DNA sequence: TGCGCCAGCAGCCAAGAGGGACATTCGAGCACAGTTACGCAGTATTTT.

This clonotype has at least ten counts. The rearrangement joins TRBV7-3 to TRBJ2-2; 11 positions match TRBD1. Germline assignment: CDR1 SGHTA and CDR2 FQGTGA. The trim removed 1 base at V and 6 bases at J, leaving 13 bases unmatched. This CDR3 spans 19 amino acids. The chain's CDR3 is CASSLRNPGTGGFSGELFF. CDR3 coding DNA: TGTGCCAGCAGCTTAAGAAACCCCGGGACAGGGGGTTTTTCCGGGGAGCTGTTTTTT.

This clonotype was picked up many times. The rearrangement uses TRBV6-6 and TRBJ2-5; 10 nucleotides agree with TRBD1. Germline V gene data show CDR1 as MNHNY and CDR2 as SVGAGI (reference sequence). The V gene end was trimmed by 5 bases and the J gene end by 7 bases; junction bases not matched to a gene: 10. This CDR3 has 15 residues. The CDR3 DNA reads TGTGCCAGCAGTACTAGAGGGACAGGGGTTAGGACCCAGTACTTC. Amino acids: CASSTRGTGVRTQYF.

This clonotype has just a few counts. At one of its ends the junction is not consistent with the germline gene, which may arise from a read error. This chain connects TRBV5-5 to TRBJ2-7; D is perhaps TRBD1 or TRBD2 (5 bases each). Germline V gene data show CDR1 as SGHKS and CDR2 as YYEKEE (reference sequence). The CDR3 loop spans 13 amino acids. CDR3 sequence reads: CASSLYGAYVQYF. CDR3 DNA: TGTGCCAGCAGCTTGTACGGGGCCTACGTGCAGTACTTC.

This clonotype was detected many times. The chain employs TRBV6-2 or TRBV6-3 and TRBJ1-5; no clear D gene. The CDR3 contains 16 residues. The V end was cut by 3 bases, the J end by 0 bases, with 12 bases between. The germline CDR1 and CDR2 sequences are MNHEY and SVGEGT. CDR3 region: CASSYRERYSNQPQHF. CDR3 coding DNA: TGTGCCAGCAGTTATAGGGAGAGATATAGCAATCAGCCCCAGCATTTT.

This clonotype has ten or more counts. This rearrangement joins TRBV28 to TRBJ2-3; 11 positions agree with TRBD2. Germline lookup yields CDR1 MDHEN and CDR2 SYDVKM. Germline trimming cut 4 bases from V and 4 bases from J; bases unmatched to any gene: 19. The length of the CDR3 is 20 residues. CDR3 sequence: CASSSRPRASGRWDSDTQYF. The CDR3 bases are TGTGCCAGCAGTTCCCGGCCTCGGGCTAGCGGGAGGTGGGACTCAGATACGCAGTATTTT.

This clonotype was seen many times. The genes are TRBV4-3 and TRBJ2-5; D remains ambiguous. V was cut by 1 base and J by 3 bases, with 12 bases left in between. The germline gives CDR1 LGHNA, CDR2 YSLEER. CDR3 length: 15 amino acids. The CDR3 region has the DNA TGCGCCAGCAGCCAAGCAGACGGTAGAGAAGAGACCCAGTACTTC. It specifies CASSQADGREETQYF.

This clonotype was seen only a few times. V gene TRBV11-1 combines with J gene TRBJ2-2; D unresolved. CDR1 is SGHAT, CDR2 FQDESV, per germline (reference sequence). This CDR3 comprises 16 residues. Trimming stripped 3 bases from V and 6 bases from J, with 17 bases between. CDR3 residues: CASSFPGRPKAGELFF. The CDR3 DNA reads TGTGCCAGCAGCTTCCCCGGAAGGCCGAAGGCCGGGGAGCTGTTTTTT.

This clonotype appeared a few times. The rearrangement uses TRBV20-1 and TRBJ2-7; D may correspond to TRBD1 or TRBD2 (5 bases each). Trimming removed 2 bases from V and 6 bases from J, with 17 bases in between. The CDR3 extends over 14 amino acids. Per the germline V gene, CDR1 is DFQATT and CDR2 is SNEGSKA (reference sequence). DNA for the CDR3: TGCAGTGCTAGAAGGGGACGCTTAGAGGGCGAGCAGTACTTC. Its translation: CSARRGRLEGEQYF.

This clonotype came up a few times. This rearrangement joins TRBV11-3 to TRBJ2-1; the match to TRBD1 covers 9 bases. Trimming removed 5 bases from V and 4 bases from J; junction bases left unmatched: 9. This CDR3 contains 16 residues. CDR1 is SGHNT and CDR2 is YENEEA in the germline V gene. In DNA form, the CDR3 reads TGTGCCAGCAGCCTGGGGACAGGGCCGAAATACAATGAGCAGTTCTTC. It yields the protein CASSLGTGPKYNEQFF.

This clonotype appeared many times. V and J are TRBV18 and TRBJ2-6; D assignment may be TRBD1 or TRBD2 (5 bases each). Trimming shortened V by 2 bases and J by 0 bases, and 17 bases separated the two germline ends. The CDR3 length is 19 residues. The V gene's germline CDR1 is KGHSH and CDR2 LQKENI. This CDR3 is CASSPTGAYGFSGANVLTF. CDR3 nucleotide sequence: TGTGCCAGCTCACCAACCGGGGCCTACGGATTCTCTGGGGCCAACGTCCTGACTTTC.

Comment on this clonotype: The junction does not match germline at one end; this may be a read error. This chain connects TRBV15 to TRBJ2-2; TRBD2 is a possible D gene (5 bases). The CDR3 spans 17 residues. Germline assignment: CDR1 LNHNV and CDR2 YYDKDF (reference sequence). This chain's CDR3 is CATSRDVAIKNTGELSF. CDR3 in DNA: TGTGCCACTAGCAGAGATGTGGCGATCAAGAACACCGGGGAGCTGTCTTTT.

This clonotype was detected ten times or more. This rearrangement joins TRBV4-1 to TRBJ2-7; perhaps TRBD2 as D (6 bases). This CDR3 contains 18 residues. Trimming cost V 0 bases and J 5 bases, with 23 bases left between them. Germline loops: CDR1 MGHRA, CDR2 YSYEKL. CDR3 DNA sequence: TGCGCCAGCAGCCAAGATCCCCCGACTAGTGGTTTTCGTAACGAGCAGTACTTC. Residues: CASSQDPPTSGFRNEQYF.

At least ten counts were recorded for this clonotype. This clone may be a read error of a much larger clone one base away. Given the absence of the conserved phenylalanine or tryptophan at the CDR3 end, a read error is likely. This rearrangement joins TRBV12-3 or TRBV12-4 to TRBJ2-1; TRBD2 matches at 7 bases. Losses at the gene ends were 6 bases for V and 4 bases for J; bases not matched to a gene: 6. The CDR3 runs to 14 residues. The chain's CDR3 is CASSTTSRYNEQFL. DNA for the CDR3: TGTGCCAGCAGCACGACTAGCAGGTACAATGAGCAGTTCCTC.

The J gene is TRBJ2-3, the V gene TRBV5-4, with 15 bases identical to TRBD2. V dropped 4 bases and J dropped 5; count of bases not matched to a gene: 5. The CDR3 has 16 residues. Per the germline V gene, CDR1 is SGHNT and CDR2 is YYREEE (reference sequence). The CDR3 DNA sequence: TGTGCCAGCAGCCCAGGACTAGCGGGAGGGGTAGATACGCAGTATTTT. The encoded protein is CASSPGLAGGVDTQYF. The variable domain in full, completed from reference TRBV5-4 and TRBJ2-3, reads ETGVTQSPTHLIKTRGQQVTLRCSSQSGHNTVSWYQQALGQGPQFIFQYYREEENGRGNFPPRFSGLQFPNYSSELNVNALELDDSALYLCASSPGLAGGVDTQYFGPGTRLTVL.